This entry features one T cell receptor (beta chain) sequence. Antigen: not known. CDR3 size: 14 residues. Germline V gene sequence: CDR1 MNHEY, CDR2 SVGAGI. With 8 bases removed from V and 4 bases from J, the gap between germline ends came to 18 bases. This entry belongs to a study of cytotoxic CD8 clonotypes in ibrutinib-treated CLL. Only in-frame clones appear in the TCRdb table, and some are missing; sequencing was by immunoSEQ multiplex PCR. The table lists roughly 15,000 clones, about 81% of them singletons, with 17% in the top ten. Study outcomes and limitations: Clonality was elevated at ibrutinib response and had returned toward baseline at progression. In sustained-remission versus progressing patients, sampling times differed. Private clonotypes, not public ones, expanded at ibrutinib response.

The V call is TRBV6-5, the J call TRBJ2-7; D remains unclear. The sample consisted of PBMCs, taken before ibrutinib treatment. This receptor was obtained from a human donor with chronic lymphocytic leukemia. CDR3 residues: CASYSPTRRYEQYF. CDR3 coding DNA: TGTGCCAGCTATAGTCCGACAAGAAGGTACGAGCAGTACTTC.